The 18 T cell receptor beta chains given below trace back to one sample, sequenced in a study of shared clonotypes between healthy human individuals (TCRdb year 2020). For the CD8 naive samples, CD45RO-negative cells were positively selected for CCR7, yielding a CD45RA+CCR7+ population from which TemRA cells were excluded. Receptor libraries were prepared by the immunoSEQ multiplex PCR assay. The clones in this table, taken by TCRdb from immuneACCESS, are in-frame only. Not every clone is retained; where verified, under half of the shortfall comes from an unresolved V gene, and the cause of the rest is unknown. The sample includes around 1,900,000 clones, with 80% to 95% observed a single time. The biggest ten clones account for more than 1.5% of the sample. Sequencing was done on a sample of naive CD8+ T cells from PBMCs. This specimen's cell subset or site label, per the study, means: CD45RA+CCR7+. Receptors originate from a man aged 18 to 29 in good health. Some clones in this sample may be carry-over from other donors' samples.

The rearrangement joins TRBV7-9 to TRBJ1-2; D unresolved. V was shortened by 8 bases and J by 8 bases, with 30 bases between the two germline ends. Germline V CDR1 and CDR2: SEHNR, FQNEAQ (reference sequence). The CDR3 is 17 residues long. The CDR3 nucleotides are TGTGCCAGCGACCCCGGCAACTTAGCTTCCCCGACGAGCGGCTACACCTTC. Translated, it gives CASDPGNLASPTSGYTF.

In nucleotides, the CDR3 is TGTGCCAGCAGCGTAGCTCACAGGGGAACAGATACGCAGTATTTT. Translation: CASSVAHRGTDTQYF. V gene TRBV9 combines with J gene TRBJ2-3; 7 nucleotides agree with TRBD1. Germline V CDR1 and CDR2: SGDLS, YYNGEE. The CDR3 totals 15 residues. Unmatched junction bases numbered 4, after V lost 0 bases and J lost 3 bases.

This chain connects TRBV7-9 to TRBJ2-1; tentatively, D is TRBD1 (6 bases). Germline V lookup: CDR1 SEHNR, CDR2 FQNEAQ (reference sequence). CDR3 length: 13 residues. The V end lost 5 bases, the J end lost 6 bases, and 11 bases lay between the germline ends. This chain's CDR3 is CASSPKQGNEQFF. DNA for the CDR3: TGTGCCAGCAGCCCGAAACAGGGCAATGAGCAGTTCTTC. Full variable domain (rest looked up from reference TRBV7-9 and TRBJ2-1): DTGVSQNPRHKITKRGQNVTFRCDPISEHNRLYWYRQTLGQGPEFLTYFQNEAQLEKSRLLSDRFSAERPKGSFSTLEIQRTEQGDSAMYLCASSPKQGNEQFFGPGTRLTVL.

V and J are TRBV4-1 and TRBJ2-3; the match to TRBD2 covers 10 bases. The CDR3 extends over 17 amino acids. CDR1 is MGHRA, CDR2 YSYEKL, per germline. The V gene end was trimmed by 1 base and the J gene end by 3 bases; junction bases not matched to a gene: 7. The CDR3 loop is CASSQVTSGTVTDTQYF. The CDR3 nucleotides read TGCGCCAGCAGCCAAGTCACTAGCGGGACGGTTACAGATACGCAGTATTTT.

DNA for the CDR3: TGTGCCACCGACCCTTCCGGGCAGGGGGAAGATACGCAGTATTTT. This codes for CATDPSGQGEDTQYF. The V and J genes are TRBV2 and TRBJ2-3; 7 bases map to TRBD1. The CDR3 extends over 15 amino acids. Germline V CDR1 and CDR2: SNHLY, FYNNEI. Trimming removed 10 bases from V and 5 bases from J; junction bases left unmatched: 15.

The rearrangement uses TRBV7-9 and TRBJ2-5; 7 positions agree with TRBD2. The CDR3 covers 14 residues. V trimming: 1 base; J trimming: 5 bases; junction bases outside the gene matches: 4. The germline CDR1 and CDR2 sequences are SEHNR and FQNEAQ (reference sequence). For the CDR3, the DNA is TGTGCCAGCAGCTTAGGGCGGCGGGGGGAGACCCAGTACTTC. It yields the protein CASSLGRRGETQYF.

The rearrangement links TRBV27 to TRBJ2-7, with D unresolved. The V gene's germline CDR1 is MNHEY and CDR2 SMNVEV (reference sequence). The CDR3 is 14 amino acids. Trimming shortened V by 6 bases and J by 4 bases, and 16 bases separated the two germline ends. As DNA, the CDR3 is TGTGCCAGCAGAAAACGACCCGAAGGTTACGAGCAGTACTTC. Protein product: CASRKRPEGYEQYF.

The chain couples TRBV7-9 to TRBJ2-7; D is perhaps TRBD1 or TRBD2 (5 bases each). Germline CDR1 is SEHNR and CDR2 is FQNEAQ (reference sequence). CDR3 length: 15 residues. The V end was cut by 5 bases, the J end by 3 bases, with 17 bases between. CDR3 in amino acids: CASSRPPGTSYEQYF. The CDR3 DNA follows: TGTGCCAGCAGCCGTCCTCCGGGGACCAGCTACGAGCAGTACTTC.

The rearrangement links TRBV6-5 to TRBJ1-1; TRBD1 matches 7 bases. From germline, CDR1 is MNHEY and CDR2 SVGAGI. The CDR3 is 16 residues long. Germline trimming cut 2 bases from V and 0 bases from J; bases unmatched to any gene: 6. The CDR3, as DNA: TGTGCCAGCAGTTACACCCCGGGACAGCTGAACACTGAAGCTTTCTTT. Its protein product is CASSYTPGQLNTEAFF.

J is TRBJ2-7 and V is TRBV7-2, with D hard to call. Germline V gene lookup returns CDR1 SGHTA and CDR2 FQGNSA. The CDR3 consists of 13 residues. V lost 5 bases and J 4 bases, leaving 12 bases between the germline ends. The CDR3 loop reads CASSAPDGYEQYF. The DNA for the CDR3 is TGTGCCAGCAGCGCCCCTGACGGGTACGAGCAGTACTTC.

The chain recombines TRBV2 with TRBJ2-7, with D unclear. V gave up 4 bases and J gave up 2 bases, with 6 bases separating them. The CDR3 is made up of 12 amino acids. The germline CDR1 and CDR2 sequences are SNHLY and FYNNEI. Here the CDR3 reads CASSGRAYEQYF. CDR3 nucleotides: TGTGCCAGCAGTGGACGCGCCTACGAGCAGTACTTC.

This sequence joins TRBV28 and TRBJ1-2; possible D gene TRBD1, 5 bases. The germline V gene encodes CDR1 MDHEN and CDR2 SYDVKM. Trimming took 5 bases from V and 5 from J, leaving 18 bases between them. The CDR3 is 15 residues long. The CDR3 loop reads CASSLPSWGGYGYTF. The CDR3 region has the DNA TGTGCCAGCAGTCTCCCCTCGTGGGGCGGTTATGGCTACACCTTC.

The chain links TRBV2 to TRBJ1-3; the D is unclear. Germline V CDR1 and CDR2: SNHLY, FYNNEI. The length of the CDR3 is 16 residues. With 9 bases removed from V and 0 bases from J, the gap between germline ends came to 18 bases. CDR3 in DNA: TGTGCCAGTACTTTTCGGACGGGTCACTCTGGAAACACCATATATTTT. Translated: CASTFRTGHSGNTIYF.

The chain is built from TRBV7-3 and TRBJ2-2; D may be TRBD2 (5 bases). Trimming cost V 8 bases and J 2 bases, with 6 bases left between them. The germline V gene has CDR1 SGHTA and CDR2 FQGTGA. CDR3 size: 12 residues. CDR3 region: CASGRNTGELFF. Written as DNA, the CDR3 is TGTGCCAGCGGGAGAAACACCGGGGAGCTGTTTTTT.

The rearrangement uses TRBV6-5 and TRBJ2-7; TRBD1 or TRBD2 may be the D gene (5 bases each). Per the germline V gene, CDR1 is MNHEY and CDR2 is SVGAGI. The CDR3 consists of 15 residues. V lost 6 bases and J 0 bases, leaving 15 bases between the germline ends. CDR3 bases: TGTGCCAGCAGCACGACAGCGGTGAGCTCCTACGAGCAGTACTTC. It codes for CASSTTAVSSYEQYF.

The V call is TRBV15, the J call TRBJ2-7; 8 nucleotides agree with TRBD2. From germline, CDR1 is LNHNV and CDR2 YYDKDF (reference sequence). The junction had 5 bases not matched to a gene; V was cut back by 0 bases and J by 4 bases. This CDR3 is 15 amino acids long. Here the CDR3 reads CATSRDRSGGYEQYF. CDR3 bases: TGTGCCACCAGCAGAGATCGAAGCGGGGGTTACGAGCAGTACTTC.

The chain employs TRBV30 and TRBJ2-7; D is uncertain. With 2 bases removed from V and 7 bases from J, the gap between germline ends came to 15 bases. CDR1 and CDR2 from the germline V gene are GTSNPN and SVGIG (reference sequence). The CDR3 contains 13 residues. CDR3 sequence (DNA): TGTGCCTGGAGTCCAAATATCGCTCGAGAGCAGTACTTC. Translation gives CAWSPNIAREQYF.

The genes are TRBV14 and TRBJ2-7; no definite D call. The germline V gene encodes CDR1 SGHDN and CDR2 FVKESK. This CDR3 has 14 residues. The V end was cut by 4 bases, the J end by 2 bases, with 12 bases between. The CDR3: CASSRLGSPYEQYF. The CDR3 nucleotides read TGTGCCAGCAGCCGGCTCGGGTCCCCCTACGAGCAGTACTTC.